The rows below give T cell receptor beta chains drawn from one sample of a study of spatial heterogeneity in lung cancer. TCRdb re-called the 5' RACE reads with MiXCR, one entry per CDR3 protein. The sample contains 45,000 to 50,000 distinct CDR3 sequences, over 9.5% of which appear only once. Here the sequenced sample was PBMCs, taken at follow-up. The receptors stem from a male donor with early-stage non-small cell lung cancer. Each CDR3 is given with its conserved first and last residue. D genes are given only for firm matches. The size entry is marked missing in some rows and otherwise reads once, few, many or a size class.

abundance | d_gene | j_gene | v_gene | CDR3aa | CDR3nt
many | TRBD1 | TRBJ1-2 | TRBV28 | CASHRGYGYTF | TGTGCCAGTCACAGGGGGTATGGCTACACCTTC
few | . | TRBJ2-5 | TRBV3-1 | CASSHRNQETQYF | TGTGCCAGCAGCCATCGGAACCAAGAGACCCAGTACTTC
. | . | TRBJ2-7 | TRBV7-2 | CASSSLRDGYEQYF | TGTGCCAGCAGCTCGCTCCGGGACGGCTACGAGCAGTACTTC
many | . | TRBJ2-5 | TRBV19 | CASSTLGTPNQETQYF | TGTGCCAGTAGTACCCTAGGGACACCCAACCAAGAGACCCAGTACTTC
many | TRBD2 | TRBJ2-7 | TRBV5-4 | CASSLKLAGDEQYF | TGTGCCAGCAGCTTGAAATTAGCGGGAGACGAGCAGTACTTC
many | TRBD2 | TRBJ2-5 | TRBV28 | CASSRAGAETQYF | TGTGCCAGCAGCCGAGCGGGAGCAGAGACCCAGTACTTC
few | TRBD1 | TRBJ2-3 | TRBV27 | CASRSGTGSTDTQYF | TGTGCCAGCAGGTCCGGGACAGGGTCCACAGATACGCAGTATTTT
many | TRBD2 | TRBJ2-1 | TRBV7-2 | CASSYSGGGTDEQFF | TGTGCCAGCAGCTATAGCGGGGGAGGCACCGATGAGCAGTTCTTC
many | . | TRBJ2-1 | TRBV6-1 | CASSGAGAWEQFF | TGTGCCAGCAGTGGGGCTGGGGCCTGGGAGCAGTTCTTC
many | TRBD1 | TRBJ2-7 | TRBV11-3 | CASSTRTGPSYEQYF | TGTGCCAGCAGCACCCGGACAGGGCCTTCCTACGAGCAGTACTTC
many | . | TRBJ1-2 | TRBV27 | CASSSPPLGTYGYTF | TGTGCCAGCAGTTCCCCCCCCCTTGGAACTTATGGCTACACCTTC
many | . | TRBJ2-7 | TRBV10-3 | CAISDPDSLSYEQYF | TGTGCCATCAGTGACCCCGACAGCCTCTCCTACGAGCAGTACTTC
many | TRBD1 | TRBJ2-5 | TRBV12-3/TRBV12-4 | CASSSDRPWGTQYF | TGTGCCAGCAGTTCGGACAGGCCCTGGGGGACCCAGTACTTC
few | TRBD1 | TRBJ1-2 | TRBV12-3/TRBV12-4 | CASRSTGGLHGYTF | TGTGCCAGCAGGTCCACAGGGGGCCTCCATGGCTACACCTTC
few | . | TRBJ2-1 | TRBV21-1 | CASRAKQGRREQFF | TGTGCCAGCAGAGCAAAGCAGGGACGGCGGGAGCAGTTCTTC
few | TRBD2 | TRBJ2-7 | TRBV7-4 | CASSPGTSGSLGSYEQYF | TGTGCCAGCAGCCCCGGGACTAGCGGGAGTTTGGGCTCCTACGAGCAGTACTTC
many | . | TRBJ2-4 | TRBV4-1 | CASSQAGQGVGIQYF | TGCGCCAGCAGCCAAGCAGGGCAGGGAGTGGGCATTCAGTACTTC
. | TRBD2 | TRBJ2-1 | TRBV5-1 | CASATVAGRNEQFF | TGCGCCAGCGCAACGGTAGCGGGTCGCAATGAGCAGTTCTTC
many | . | TRBJ1-1 | TRBV12-3/TRBV12-4 | CASSFEPRTTEAFF | TGTGCCAGCAGTTTTGAGCCGCGTACCACTGAAGCTTTCTTT
many | TRBD1 | TRBJ1-2 | TRBV5-6 | CASSPRQGVNYGYTF | TGTGCCAGCAGCCCGAGACAGGGGGTCAACTATGGCTACACCTTC
many | . | TRBJ1-2 | TRBV6-1 | CASSPPAQGNGYTF | TGTGCCAGCAGTCCCCCGGCGCAGGGAAATGGCTACACCTTC
many | . | TRBJ1-1 | TRBV6-1 | CASRKPNTEAFF | TGTGCCAGCAGAAAGCCGAACACTGAAGCTTTCTTT
few | TRBD2 | TRBJ2-1 | TRBV27 | CASSLAGGGNEQFF | TGTGCCAGCAGTTTAGCGGGGGGCGGTAATGAGCAGTTCTTC
. | . | TRBJ1-1 | TRBV27 | CASSLLAGSTEAFF | TGTGCCAGCAGTTTATTGGCAGGATCCACTGAAGCTTTCTTT
many | . | TRBJ1-1 | TRBV4-1 | CASSQGLLRRRNTEAFF | TGCGCCAGCAGCCAAGGATTGCTAAGGAGACGGAACACTGAAGCTTTCTTT
. | . | TRBJ2-2 | TRBV20-1 | CSARESGRDTGELFF | TGCAGTGCTAGAGAGTCAGGCCGGGACACCGGGGAGCTGTTTTTT
. | . | TRBJ1-2 | TRBV28 | CASSSIGYTF | TGTGCCAGCAGTTCTATAGGCTACACCTTC